This is a list of T cell receptor beta chains from one sample in a study of PD-1 blockade in classical Hodgkin lymphoma. Produced via immunoSEQ multiplex PCR; TCRdb's table is partial and in-frame only. The sample lists 50,000 to 75,000 clones; more than 75% were seen once. Source: peripheral blood mononuclear cells (PBMCs), taken before the second cycle of nivolumab. These receptors were taken from a human donor with classical Hodgkin lymphoma. CDR3s include the opening cysteine and the closing phenylalanine or tryptophan. The D gene is left open where the match is weak. Clone size is stated in some rows and not others, as once, few, many or a class when expanded.

-	TRBV5-1	TRBJ1-1	-	CASSSTGITEAFF	TGCGCCAGCAGCTCCACAGGGATAACTGAAGCTTTCTTT
-	TRBV6-5	TRBJ2-7	-	CASRRDSYEQYF	TGTGCCAGCAGAAGAGACAGCTACGAGCAGTACTTC
-	TRBV21-1	TRBJ2-1	-	CASPPVGGTSYNEQFF	TGTGCCAGCCCACCGGTAGGGGGCACCTCCTACAATGAGCAGTTCTTC
TRBD2	TRBV7-9	TRBJ2-1	-	CASSLEGLAGGVEQFF	TGTGCCAGCAGCTTAGAGGGTTTAGCGGGGGGAGTGGAGCAGTTCTTC
-	TRBV27	TRBJ2-2	-	CASSSAQIRTENTGELFF	TGTGCCAGCAGTTCCGCACAGATCAGGACGGAGAACACCGGGGAGCTGTTTTTT
-	TRBV5-1	TRBJ2-5	-	CASSLLLLQETQYF	TGCGCCAGCAGCTTGTTGTTACTCCAAGAGACCCAGTACTTC
-	TRBV7-8	TRBJ1-1	-	CASSLVWGNTEAFF	TGTGCCAGCAGCTTAGTCTGGGGGAACACTGAAGCTTTCTTT
-	TRBV27	TRBJ1-4	-	CASSSNGRDLEKLFF	TGTGCCAGCAGTTCTAACGGCAGGGACCTCGAAAAACTGTTTTTT
-	TRBV6-9	TRBJ2-3	-	CASGWRGLPCTDTQYF	TGTGCCAGCGGGTGGCGGGGACTTCCCTGCACAGATACGCAGTATTTT
TRBD1	TRBV5-1	TRBJ1-6	-	CASSLGTGSNSPLHF	TGCGCCAGCAGCTTGGGGACAGGTTCTAATTCACCCCTCCACTTT
-	TRBV30	TRBJ1-5	few	CAWSVRQVNQPQHF	TGTGCCTGGAGTGTAAGGCAGGTCAATCAGCCCCAGCATTTT
-	TRBV6-6	TRBJ1-1	-	CASSYSQWAFF	TGTGCCAGCAGTTACTCGCAATGGGCTTTCTTT
TRBD1	TRBV5-6	TRBJ2-7	once	CASSFRQGRYEQYF	TGTGCCAGCAGCTTTCGACAGGGCCGGTACGAGCAGTACTTC
-	TRBV25-1	TRBJ1-4	-	CASSELAGMITNEKLFF	TGTGCCAGCAGTGAATTAGCAGGAATGATCACTAATGAAAAACTGTTTTTT
TRBD1	TRBV6-5	TRBJ1-2	-	CASSTRDSAEGYTF	TGTGCCAGCAGTACCAGGGACAGTGCGGAGGGCTACACCTTC
-	TRBV28	TRBJ1-6	-	CASSFPGGLNSPLHF	TGTGCCAGCAGTTTTCCGGGCGGTCTTAATTCACCCCTCCACTTT
TRBD1	TRBV5-1	TRBJ2-1	-	CASSSGQGYNEQFF	TGCGCCAGCAGTTCGGGACAGGGGTACAATGAGCAGTTCTTC
-	TRBV5-1	TRBJ2-7	-	CASSFGLPAYEQYF	TGCGCCAGCAGCTTCGGATTACCCGCCTACGAGCAGTACTTC
TRBD1	TRBV9	TRBJ1-1	-	CASSVLQGATEAFF	TGTGCCAGCAGCGTTTTACAGGGGGCCACTGAAGCTTTCTTT
-	TRBV6-5	TRBJ1-6	few	CASSWAGDNSPLHF	TGTGCCAGCAGTTGGGCAGGGGACAATTCACCCCTCCACTTT
TRBD1	TRBV30	TRBJ2-7	-	CAWSNHRGDEQYF	TGTGCCTGGAGTAATCACAGGGGGGACGAGCAGTACTTC
-	TRBV5-5	TRBJ1-1	-	CASSLREEAFF	TGTGCCAGCAGCTTGAGGGAGGAAGCTTTCTTT
-	TRBV4-2	TRBJ2-7	-	CASSQPYEQYF	TGTGCCAGCAGCCAACCCTACGAGCAGTACTTC
TRBD1	TRBV19	TRBJ1-1	-	CASTPWAGGVAFF	TGTGCCAGTACCCCCTGGGCAGGGGGCGTCGCTTTCTTT
TRBD1	TRBV9	TRBJ1-2	-	CASSPRQGSDYGYTF	TGTGCCAGCAGCCCAAGACAGGGCTCGGACTATGGCTACACCTTC
TRBD1	TRBV10-2	TRBJ1-2	-	CASSERGQSGGYTF	TGCGCCAGCAGTGAGAGGGGGCAGTCTGGTGGCTACACCTTC
-	TRBV4-2	TRBJ2-5	-	CASSQARGETQYF	TGTGCCAGCAGCCAAGCGAGGGGAGAGACCCAGTACTTC
-	TRBV28	TRBJ2-3	-	CASSLGVGGSDTQYF	TGTGCCAGCAGTTTAGGGGTGGGGGGTTCGGATACGCAGTATTTT
TRBD2	TRBV11-2	TRBJ2-7	-	CASSPRLAGGHEQYF	TGTGCCAGCAGCCCCAGACTAGCGGGGGGCCACGAGCAGTACTTC
-	TRBV5-1	TRBJ2-3	-	CASSTTGTMTDTQYF	TGCGCCAGCAGCACTACCGGGACAATGACAGATACGCAGTATTTT
-	TRBV7-9	TRBJ1-5	-	CASSSGMNQPQHF	TGTGCCAGCAGCTCAGGTATGAATCAGCCCCAGCATTTT
TRBD1	TRBV5-1	TRBJ1-1	-	CASRYTGGVPSEEAFF	TGCGCCAGCAGATATACAGGGGGCGTACCATCGGAGGAAGCTTTCTTT
-	TRBV19	TRBJ2-7	-	CASSIATGYHEQYF	TGTGCCAGTAGTATAGCTACAGGGTACCACGAGCAGTACTTC
-	TRBV5-1	TRBJ2-1	-	CASSTGSGQGNEQFF	TGCGCCAGCAGCACCGGCTCAGGACAAGGGAATGAGCAGTTCTTC